Sequencing of this T cell receptor beta chain was carried out in a study of early T cells in non-severe SARS-CoV-2 infection. Whole-study findings and limits: Lookups in VDJdb leaned toward anti-spike CD8 responses and missed private and CD4 specificities.

As part of library construction, unique molecular identifiers were attached to individual cDNA molecules. TCRdb re-derived calls from the 5' RACE reads in MiXCR, one entry per CDR3 protein. Of tens of thousands of distinct CDR3 sequences listed, 9% to 10% are singletons. J gave up 6 bases and V 6 bases, and 8 bases lay outside the gene matches. The CDR3 runs to 14 residues. In this sample, this clonotype turned up a few times. Its cognate antigen is unknown. The sequence derives from an adult who was a healthcare worker with PCR-confirmed SARS-CoV-2 infection or an uninfected control (not recorded which). Sequenced material: whole blood, taken at baseline. This chain links TRBV12-3 or TRBV12-4 with TRBJ2-1; 7 nucleotides align to TRBD2. The CDR3 region is CASSNAGEANEQFF. In DNA, the CDR3 is TGTGCCAGCAGCAATGCGGGGGAGGCCAATGAGCAGTTCTTC.